The 20 T cell receptor beta chains below all came from one sample that was sequenced in a study of vaccination and CD4 T cells after COVID-19. Sequenced with the Oncomine TCR Beta short-read assay was DNA taken from cultured CD4+ T cells. One entry per CDR3 protein, called by TCRdb with MiXCR from the PCR reads. The sample records about 21,000 distinct CDR3 sequences, about 40% being singletons. Antigen specificity for these receptors is unknown. Treatment denoted: roughly 10-day PBMC culture with coronavirus spike peptide pools or control peptides (ViraFEST assay). This specimen consisted of CD4+ T cells from blood, cultured in vitro, obtained before SARS-CoV-2 vaccination. The receptors here all came from a human donor who had recovered from COVID-19.

This chain joins TRBV9 and TRBJ2-1; 8 bases are a match to TRBD1. The CDR3 is 16 amino acids. The V segment lost 0 bases and the J segment 8 bases; nucleotides outside the gene matches: 10. The germline gives CDR1 SGDLS, CDR2 YYNGEE. The CDR3 protein is CASSVDPRGQGHEQFF. CDR3 bases: TGTGCCAGCAGCGTAGATCCCAGGGGGCAGGGCCATGAGCAGTTCTTC.

The chain recombines TRBV20-1 with TRBJ1-6, with 10 positions matching TRBD1. The CDR3 has 15 amino acids. CDR1 is DFQATT and CDR2 is SNEGSKA in the germline V gene (reference sequence). V was pared by 1 base and J by 8 bases, with 5 bases of the junction left unmatched. The CDR3 region is CSARGTTGGDSPLHF. For the CDR3, the DNA is TGCAGTGCTAGAGGCACGACAGGGGGCGATTCACCCCTCCACTTT.

CDR3 coding DNA: TGTGCCAGCACGCGGACGGGGGGTGTTGAGCAGTTCTTC. Residues: CASTRTGGVEQFF. This chain links TRBV2 with TRBJ2-1, with 7 bases lining up with TRBD2. The germline V gene encodes CDR1 SNHLY and CDR2 FYNNEI. The CDR3 runs 13 residues. V dropped 7 bases and J dropped 9; count of bases not matched to a gene: 9.

The gene calls are TRBV4-1 and TRBJ2-7; 7 bases are a match to TRBD2. Germline V gives CDR1 MGHRA, CDR2 YSYEKL. The V and J ends lost 3 bases and 5 bases, in that order; junction bases with no gene match: 10. This CDR3 comprises 15 residues. The CDR3 reads CASSQPTSRLNEQYF. CDR3 in DNA: TGCGCCAGCAGCCAGCCGACTAGCCGCCTTAACGAGCAGTACTTC.

The chain couples TRBV19 to TRBJ2-1; D might be TRBD1 (6 bases). The CDR3 is 15 residues long. V lost 9 bases to trimming and J lost 0 bases, with 15 bases between them. CDR1 is LNHDA, CDR2 SQIVND, per germline (reference sequence). The CDR3 region is CASQPDRSSYNEQFF. The CDR3 coding sequence is TGTGCCAGCCAACCAGACAGGAGCTCCTACAATGAGCAGTTCTTC.

This clonotype showed up just a few times. V and J are TRBV11-2 and TRBJ1-2, with TRBD1 as a possible D gene (5 bases). V shed 5 bases and J shed 2 bases, with 18 bases lying between them. This CDR3 contains 16 residues. The V gene's germline CDR1 is SGHAT and CDR2 FQNNGV. The CDR3 protein is CASSPAPTGANYGYTF. Here the CDR3 DNA reads TGTGCCAGCAGCCCCGCGCCCACAGGAGCGAACTATGGCTACACCTTC.

This clonotype was observed a few times. The rearrangement joins TRBV7-2 to TRBJ1-5; 8 positions agree with TRBD1. Germline V gene sequence: CDR1 SGHTA, CDR2 FQGNSA. This CDR3 region has 16 residues. J was trimmed by 5 bases and V by 1 base; bases with no gene match: 7. CDR3 amino acids: CASSLEGGTGDQPQHF. In DNA, the CDR3 is TGTGCCAGCAGCTTAGAAGGGGGGACAGGCGATCAGCCCCAGCATTTT.

This clonotype has more than one count but fewer than ten. The V call is TRBV19, the J call TRBJ2-2, with 12 nucleotides matching TRBD2. Germline-derived CDR1 and CDR2 are LNHDA and SQIVND (reference sequence). V was clipped by 5 bases and J by 0 bases; unmatched bases: 16. CDR3 size: 21 residues. CDR3 DNA sequence: TGTGCCAGTAGTTACAGGGGGATTGGGCTAGCGGGAGGGGCGAACACCGGGGAGCTGTTTTTT. Protein sequence: CASSYRGIGLAGGANTGELFF. Complete variable domain (other parts from reference TRBV19 and TRBJ2-2): DGGITQSPKYLFRKEGQNVTLSCEQNLNHDAMYWYRQDPGQGLRLIYYSQIVNDFQKGDIAEGYSVSREKKESFPLTVTSAQKNPTAFYLCASSYRGIGLAGGANTGELFFGEGSRLTVL.

The rearrangement joins TRBV19 to TRBJ2-1, with 9 bases lining up with TRBD2. The CDR3 is made up of 15 amino acids. The germline V gene has CDR1 LNHDA and CDR2 SQIVND (reference sequence). Trimming at V came to 5 bases and at J to 0 bases, leaving 2 bases not matched to a gene. The CDR3 DNA sequence: TGTGCCAGTAGTGATAGCGGGGGCTCCTACAATGAGCAGTTCTTC. As protein: CASSDSGGSYNEQFF.

This clonotype was recorded a few times. V is TRBV7-2 and J is TRBJ2-3; D is possibly TRBD1 or TRBD2 (5 bases each). CDR1 is SGHTA and CDR2 is FQGNSA in the germline V gene. The V end was cut by 3 bases, the J end by 1 base, with 11 bases between. CDR3 length: 15 residues. CDR3 coding DNA: TGTGCCAGCAGCTTGAACCCGGGGCGCACAGATACGCAGTATTTT. Residues: CASSLNPGRTDTQYF.

The chain links TRBV7-2 to TRBJ1-2, with 8 bases fitting TRBD1. The germline V gene encodes CDR1 SGHTA and CDR2 FQGNSA. After removal of 4 bases from V and 8 bases from J, the junction contained 12 bases not matched to a gene. This CDR3 is 15 amino acids long. CDR3 coding DNA: TGTGCCAGCAGCTCCTCCAATGGACAGGGTATCGGCTACACCTTC. This translates into CASSSSNGQGIGYTF. Using reference TRBV7-2 and TRBJ1-2 for the parts outside the CDR3, the full variable domain is GAGVSQSPSNKVTEKGKDVELRCDPISGHTALYWYRQSLGQGLEFLIYFQGNSAPDKSGLPSDRFSAERTGGSVSTLTIQRTQQEDSAVYLCASSSSNGQGIGYTFGSGTRLTVV.

V and J are TRBV6-1 and TRBJ1-6; D perhaps matches TRBD1 (6 bases). Trimming took 4 bases from V and 0 from J, leaving 7 bases between them. Looked up from germline, CDR1 is MNHNS and CDR2 is SASEGT. The CDR3 covers 15 residues. The CDR3 reads CASSADSSYNSPLHF. CDR3 in DNA: TGTGCCAGCAGTGCGGACAGCTCCTATAATTCACCCCTCCACTTT.

The chain links TRBV20-1 to TRBJ1-6; TRBD1 matches 7 bases. The CDR3 runs to 14 residues. V lost 4 bases, J lost 6 bases, and 6 bases stayed unmatched. The germline V gene has CDR1 DFQATT and CDR2 SNEGSKA (reference sequence). Here the CDR3 DNA reads TGCAGTGCTAAAGCGACAGGGAGTAATTCACCCCTCCACTTT. Translating gives CSAKATGSNSPLHF.

The chain carries TRBV2 and TRBJ2-1, with 7 bases matching TRBD2. V lost 11 bases, J lost 9 bases, and 13 bases stayed unmatched. Germline CDR1 is SNHLY and CDR2 is FYNNEI. This CDR3 contains 13 residues. The CDR3 nucleotides are TGTGCCGGGGGAGGAGGACTAGGCCTTGAGCAGTTCTTC. Translated, it gives CAGGGGLGLEQFF.

This clonotype was detected a few times. The V and J genes are TRBV28 and TRBJ2-5; 11 positions agree with TRBD2. Germline assignment: CDR1 MDHEN and CDR2 SYDVKM. The V gene end was trimmed by 6 bases and the J gene end by 8 bases; junction bases not matched to a gene: 11. The CDR3 spans 15 residues. CDR3 DNA sequence: TGTGCCAGCAGAGGAAGGCTAGCGGGAGGAGGAACCCAGTACTTC. As protein: CASRGRLAGGGTQYF.

This clonotype is classed as medium-sized (0.01 to 0.1%). V gene TRBV6-1 combines with J gene TRBJ2-7, with 14 bases aligning to TRBD2. This CDR3 region has 17 residues. The germline V gene has CDR1 MNHNS and CDR2 SASEGT. V dropped 6 bases and J dropped 2; count of bases not matched to a gene: 9. The CDR3 region has the DNA TGTGCCAGCAGGCCGGGACTAGCGGGAGCCGGCGCCTACGAGCAGTACTTC. Encoded protein: CASRPGLAGAGAYEQYF.

This clonotype has more than one count but fewer than ten. The rearrangement links TRBV11-2 to TRBJ2-7; D may match TRBD1 or TRBD2 (5 bases each). Germline CDR1 and CDR2: SGHAT and FQNNGV. The CDR3 has 13 residues. V was trimmed by 5 bases and J by 2 bases, leaving 10 bases between them. The CDR3 DNA reads as TGTGCCAGCAGCACTGGGACCGCCTACGAGCAGTACTTC. It encodes CASSTGTAYEQYF.

The chain carries TRBV19 and TRBJ2-5, with D tentatively TRBD1 or TRBD2 (5 bases each). Per germline, CDR1 LNHDA and CDR2 SQIVND (reference sequence). The ends were cut back, 4 bases at V and 5 bases at J, with 11 bases in the middle. CDR3 size: 13 residues. This CDR3 is CASSNLGRETQYF. As DNA, the CDR3 is TGTGCCAGTAGTAACTTGGGACGGGAGACCCAGTACTTC.

J is TRBJ2-7 and V is TRBV6-1; 9 positions match TRBD2. CDR1 and CDR2 from the germline V gene are MNHNS and SASEGT. Trimming cost V 8 bases and J 2 bases; bases outside gene matches: 7. The CDR3 is 14 residues long. The CDR3 loop is CASASGIGTYEQYF. The CDR3 DNA reads as TGTGCCAGCGCTAGCGGGATCGGGACCTACGAGCAGTACTTC.

The chain recombines TRBV12-3 or TRBV12-4 with TRBJ1-5; D is possibly TRBD1 (5 bases). This CDR3 has 15 amino acids. Trimming pared 2 bases from V and 0 bases from J, leaving 8 bases between. The CDR3 region has the DNA TGTGCCAGCAGTTTAACAGGTGATAGCAATCAGCCCCAGCATTTT. It translates to CASSLTGDSNQPQHF.